The 6 T cell receptor beta chains below all came from one sample that was sequenced in a study of T-cell reconstitution after alpha-beta-depleted transplantation in children. TCRbeta library construction was performed incorporating unique molecular identifiers. In TCRdb, the PCR reads were re-called with MiXCR into one record per CDR3 protein. The sample holds 500,000 to 750,000 distinct CDR3 sequences, 25% to 30% seen once. Material: PBMCs, obtained before TCRalphabeta/CD19-depleted stem cell transplant. The source is a boy under two years old with Wiskott-Aldrich syndrome, due to receive a stem cell transplant.

The DNA of the CDR3 is TGTGCCAGCAGCCAGAGGGATCGCTACACCTTC. Its protein product is CASSQRDRYTF. The chain couples TRBV3-1 to TRBJ1-2; no firm D call. Per germline, CDR1 LGHDT and CDR2 YNNKEL (reference sequence). The CDR3 totals 11 residues. The V gene lost 3 bases and the J gene lost 9 bases, with 8 bases spanning the gap.

The V call is TRBV5-1, the J call TRBJ2-1; 8 bases line up with TRBD2. CDR1 and CDR2 from the germline V gene are SGHRS and YFSETQ. There are 14 residues in the CDR3. J lost 9 bases, V lost 5 bases, and 10 bases had no gene match. This chain's CDR3 is CASSKAGASGEQFF. CDR3 nucleotide sequence: TGCGCCAGCAGTAAAGCGGGAGCTTCGGGTGAGCAGTTCTTC.

This clonotype came up a few times. This chain connects TRBV7-9 to TRBJ2-4; TRBD2 might be the D (5 bases). Per germline, CDR1 SEHNR and CDR2 FQNEAQ (reference sequence). V was pared by 5 bases and J by 3 bases, with 17 bases between. This CDR3 is 16 amino acids long. The DNA for the CDR3 is TGTGCCAGCAGCGACGAGGGCCGTGGTGGCAAAAACATTCAGTACTTC. Translated, it gives CASSDEGRGGKNIQYF.

This chain joins TRBV7-2 and TRBJ1-6; D not certain. The CDR3 is made up of 15 amino acids. The V end was cut by 3 bases, the J end by 10 bases, with 16 bases between. Germline CDR1 is SGHTA and CDR2 is FQGNSA. CDR3 sequence reads: CASSLSRLMNSPLHF. DNA for the CDR3: TGTGCCAGCAGCTTGTCCCGTCTAATGAACTCACCCCTCCACTTT.

The chain couples TRBV5-1 to TRBJ2-3, with a possible D match to TRBD2 (6 bases). Germline assignment: CDR1 SGHRS and CDR2 YFSETQ. V dropped 0 bases and J dropped 3 bases, with 14 bases sitting between them. This CDR3 contains 16 residues. The CDR3 region is CASSLVGGPVTDTQYF. The DNA of the CDR3 is TGCGCCAGCAGCTTGGTTGGAGGGCCCGTAACAGATACGCAGTATTTT.

The rearrangement joins TRBV20-1 to TRBJ1-3, with 8 bases fitting TRBD1. The CDR3 contains 13 residues. Germline CDR1 DFQATT, CDR2 SNEGSKA (reference sequence). The V and J ends lost 5 bases and 3 bases, in that order; junction bases with no gene match: 3. CDR3 sequence (DNA): TGCAGTGCTTATGGGACAGGTGGAAACACCATATATTTT. This gives the protein CSAYGTGGNTIYF.